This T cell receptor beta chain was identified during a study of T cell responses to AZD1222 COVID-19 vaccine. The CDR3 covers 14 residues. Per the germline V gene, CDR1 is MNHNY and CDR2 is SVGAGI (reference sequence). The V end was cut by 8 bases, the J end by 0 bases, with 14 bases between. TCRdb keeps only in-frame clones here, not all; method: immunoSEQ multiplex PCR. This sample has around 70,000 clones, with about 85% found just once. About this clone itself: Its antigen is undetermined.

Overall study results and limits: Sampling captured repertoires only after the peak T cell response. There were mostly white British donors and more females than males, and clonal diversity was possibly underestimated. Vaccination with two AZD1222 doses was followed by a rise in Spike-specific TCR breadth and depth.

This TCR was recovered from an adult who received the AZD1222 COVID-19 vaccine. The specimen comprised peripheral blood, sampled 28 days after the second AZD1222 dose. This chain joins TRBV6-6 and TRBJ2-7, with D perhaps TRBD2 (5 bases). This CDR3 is CASRRALSSYEQYF. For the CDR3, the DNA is TGTGCCAGCCGGCGGGCCTTAAGCTCCTACGAGCAGTACTTC.